This TCR beta chain emerged from a study of T cell responses to AZD1222 COVID-19 vaccine. Germline CDR1 reads LGHNA; CDR2 reads YSLEER. Trimming pared 0 bases from V and 0 bases from J, leaving 9 bases between. The CDR3 contains 15 residues. This clone was counted between two and nine times. Its target is unknown. Sequencing used immunoSEQ multiplex PCR; TCRdb keeps in-frame clones, though not all of them. The table lists roughly 100,000 clones, roughly 89% of them singletons. General observations from the study: The donor cohort was predominantly white British with a female majority, and clonal diversity may have been underestimated.

The chain joins TRBV4-3 to TRBJ2-7; D is unclear. The specimen was peripheral blood, collected on day 0 of AZD1222 vaccination. The sequence derives from an adult in good health. The CDR3 loop reads CASSQEVQSSYEQYF. The DNA of the CDR3 is TGCGCCAGCAGCCAAGAAGTACAGAGCTCCTACGAGCAGTACTTC.